This entry features one TCR beta chain sequence. After removal of 5 bases from V and 7 bases from J, the junction contained 14 bases not matched to a gene. Germline V lookup: CDR1 SEHNR, CDR2 FQNEAQ (reference sequence). The CDR3 spans 17 residues. This entry is derived from a study of blood T cell repertoires in COVID-19. The overall study: Sources were T cells, B-cell-depleted T cells, or PBMCs; the material itself was cDNA or gDNA.

Profiled with immunoSEQ multiplex PCR; TCRdb holds only in-frame clones, not every one. Seen here are 95,000 to 150,000 clones, around 87% observed once, and the top ten hold around 4.1%. The specimen sequenced was peripheral blood. This TCR was sampled from a woman in her sixties or seventies with COVID-19, enrolled during active disease. The chain carries TRBV7-9 and TRBJ1-6, with 7 bases lining up with TRBD1. CDR3: CASSHPPRRDSNSPLHF. In DNA form, the CDR3 reads TGTGCCAGCAGCCACCCCCCCCGCCGGGACAGCAATTCACCCCTCCACTTT.